These T cell receptor beta chains were read from a single sample in a study of T-cell memory formation after mild COVID-19. Via MiXCR, TCRdb re-called the 5' RACE reads, giving one row per CDR3 protein. The repertoire holds 150,000 to 200,000 distinct CDR3 sequences, with 11% as singletons. Sequences were obtained from PBMCs or a T cell subset sorted from them (not recorded which). The receptor set was obtained from a young man who had mild COVID-19 (a few samples of this study predate the infection). Cell type and time point are not known. Both conserved end residues are part of each CDR3. The D gene is left open where the match is weak. A row's size may be missing; if present it is once, few, many or a size class.

V,size,J,D,CDR3,DNA
TRBV4-1,few,TRBJ1-4,-,CASSQAAGATNEKLFF,TGCGCCAGCAGCCAAGCGGCCGGGGCAACTAATGAAAAACTGTTTTTT
TRBV29-1,few,TRBJ1-5,-,CSVIAGGNQPQHF,TGCAGCGTGATTGCCGGTGGGAACCAGCCCCAGCATTTT
TRBV29-1,-,TRBJ2-3,-,CSVMGQGADTQYF,TGCAGCGTTATGGGACAAGGGGCAGATACGCAGTATTTT
TRBV5-1,few,TRBJ2-3,-,CASQTLQGMGTDTQYF,TGCGCCAGCCAAACTTTACAGGGTATGGGCACAGATACGCAGTATTTT
TRBV6-5,-,TRBJ1-5,TRBD1,CASSRDRVQPQHF,TGTGCCAGCAGCAGGGACAGGGTTCAGCCCCAGCATTTT
TRBV4-1,few,TRBJ1-5,-,CASSQGHTGLNQPQHF,TGCGCCAGCAGCCAAGGTCACACAGGTCTTAATCAGCCCCAGCATTTT
TRBV5-1,-,TRBJ2-5,-,CASRGQPSSKETQYF,TGCGCCAGCAGGGGACAACCATCGTCCAAAGAGACCCAGTACTTC
TRBV9,few,TRBJ1-3,-,CASSVGRFSGNTIYF,TGTGCCAGCAGCGTCGGACGGTTCTCTGGAAACACCATATATTTT
TRBV9,few,TRBJ2-1,TRBD2,CASSVAGGNEQFF,TGTGCCAGCAGCGTAGCGGGGGGAAATGAGCAGTTCTTC
TRBV4-2,-,TRBJ1-2,-,CASSREGDLYGYTF,TGTGCCAGCAGCCGGGAGGGGGACCTTTATGGCTACACCTTC
TRBV21-1,-,TRBJ1-1,-,CASSKGGREEGTEAFF,TGTGCCAGCAGCAAAGGCGGCAGGGAGGAAGGCACTGAAGCTTTCTTT
TRBV19,many,TRBJ1-1,-,CASNEGGMNTEAFF,TGTGCCAGTAACGAGGGGGGGATGAACACTGAAGCTTTCTTT
TRBV12-3/TRBV12-4,few,TRBJ2-2,-,CASSFGTPGGELFF,TGTGCCAGCAGTTTTGGAACCCCCGGCGGGGAGCTGTTTTTT
TRBV7-2,few,TRBJ2-3,-,CASSSSRTQYF,TGTGCCAGCAGCTCCAGCCGCACGCAGTATTTT
TRBV2,few,TRBJ1-2,-,CASKDSPSNYGYTF,TGTGCCAGCAAGGACAGCCCGTCTAACTATGGCTACACCTTC
TRBV29-1,-,TRBJ2-2,-,CSVRGTLNTGELFF,TGCAGCGTAAGGGGAACTTTGAACACCGGGGAGCTGTTTTTT
TRBV19,-,TRBJ2-1,-,CASSKGDNEQFF,TGTGCCAGTAGTAAGGGAGACAATGAGCAGTTCTTC
TRBV6-5,-,TRBJ2-3,-,CASRVRGGATQYF,TGTGCCAGCAGAGTAAGGGGGGGGGCTACGCAGTATTTT
TRBV24-1,-,TRBJ2-1,-,CATSDFRGQQFF,TGTGCCACCAGTGATTTCCGGGGACAACAGTTCTTC
TRBV7-3,-,TRBJ2-7,-,CASSSGGAQFYEQYF,TGTGCCAGCAGCTCAGGGGGGGCTCAGTTCTACGAGCAGTACTTC
TRBV7-2,-,TRBJ2-1,TRBD2,CASSKAGVSSYNEQFF,TGTGCCAGCAGCAAGGCGGGGGTTTCCTCCTACAATGAGCAGTTCTTC
TRBV7-9,many,TRBJ1-6,-,CASTRSYNSPLHF,TGTGCCAGCACGCGGTCCTATAATTCACCCCTCCACTTT
TRBV6-1,-,TRBJ1-5,-,CASSIGQNQPQHF,TGTGCCAGCAGTATAGGGCAGAATCAGCCCCAGCATTTT
TRBV5-1,-,TRBJ2-4,TRBD1,CASSLGTGASNIQYF,TGCGCCAGCAGCTTGGGGACAGGGGCGTCAAACATTCAGTACTTC
TRBV4-3,few,TRBJ2-5,TRBD2,CASSQDPSGGARETQYF,TGCGCCAGCAGCCAAGATCCTAGCGGGGGGGCCAGGGAGACCCAGTACTTC
TRBV7-9,-,TRBJ2-7,-,CASSLGGPGAYEQYF,TGTGCCAGCAGCCTAGGAGGGCCGGGGGCCTACGAGCAGTACTTC
TRBV12-3/TRBV12-4,-,TRBJ1-1,TRBD1,CASSSWTGGEEAFF,TGTGCCAGCAGTTCTTGGACAGGGGGCGAAGAAGCTTTCTTT
TRBV5-1,-,TRBJ2-1,-,CASSLVGLGTFGNEQFF,TGCGCCAGCAGCTTGGTTGGTTTGGGGACATTCGGGAATGAGCAGTTCTTC
TRBV27,-,TRBJ2-3,-,CASSFWAADTQYF,TGTGCCAGCAGTTTCTGGGCGGCAGATACGCAGTATTTT